Listed here are 2 T cell receptor beta chains from one sample, sequenced in a study of blood T cells in healthy people across ages. A second roughly 6 to 11 cycle PCR used barcoded and J-beta primers. TCRdb ran MiXCR on the 5' RACE reads and lists one entry per CDR3 protein. Found here are roughly 1 million distinct CDR3 sequences, almost 25% of them singletons; the top ten hold approximately 0.79%. This sample was also put to use in a study of T cells of mothers and their children.

The sequenced sample consisted of blood. The receptors come from a girl aged 2 to 9 in good health.

Details on this clonotype: Relative to the germline gene, one junction end is altered; a read error may explain this. The chain is built from TRBV27 and TRBJ2-1; D is ambiguous. Germline V CDR1 and CDR2: MNHEY, SMNVEV (reference sequence). This CDR3 contains 12 residues. CDR3 coding DNA: TGTGCCTGCAGCCTCCTCGGCAATGAGCAGTTCTTC. It yields the protein CACSLLGNEQFF.

The chain couples TRBV6-1 to TRBJ1-1; D is unresolved. The V end was cut by 1 base, the J end by 6 bases, with 9 bases between. Germline V lookup: CDR1 MNHNS, CDR2 SASEGT. CDR3 length: 13 residues. The chain's CDR3 is CASSEGPGSEAFF. The DNA of the CDR3 is TGTGCCAGCAGTGAAGGGCCTGGGTCTGAAGCTTTCTTT.